One and the same sample provided the 29 T cell receptor beta chains below, sequenced in a study of long-term antiretroviral therapy in people with HIV. Running of the v3.0 immunoSEQ assay took place at survey level. Assay: immunoSEQ multiplex PCR; the TCRdb copy retains only in-frame clones and omits some. The sample has tens of thousands of clones; 85% are singletons. The sequencing used unsorted PBMCs, collected 2.8 years before starting antiretroviral therapy. The receptors were sampled from a woman aged 25 to 39 with HIV.

The chain couples TRBV5-1 to TRBJ2-5; D is possibly TRBD2 (6 bases). The germline V gene encodes CDR1 SGHRS and CDR2 YFSETQ. The CDR3 is made up of 14 amino acids. V was trimmed by 7 bases and J by 0 bases, leaving 13 bases between them. The CDR3 spells CASSAPGDQETQYF. The CDR3 DNA follows: TGCGCCAGCTCCGCCCCGGGAGACCAAGAGACCCAGTACTTC.

The rearrangement uses TRBV19 and TRBJ2-5; no firm D call. This CDR3 region has 11 residues. The V end lost 5 bases, the J end lost 5 bases, and 6 bases lay between the germline ends. The germline V gene encodes CDR1 LNHDA and CDR2 SQIVND (reference sequence). CDR3 in amino acids: CASSSVETQYF. The CDR3 DNA is TGTGCCAGTAGTTCTGTGGAGACCCAGTACTTC.

The chain recombines TRBV4-2 with TRBJ2-1, with D tentatively TRBD1 or TRBD2 (6 bases each). Germline values: CDR1 LGHNA, CDR2 YNFKEQ. The germline V and J ends were trimmed by 1 base and 5 bases, with 9 bases remaining between them. The CDR3 runs 14 residues. The CDR3 nucleotides are TGTGCCAGCAGCCAAGCAAGGGGGGACAATGAGCAGTTCTTC. This codes for CASSQARGDNEQFF.

The rearrangement joins TRBV13 to TRBJ2-7, with TRBD1 matching 11 bases. CDR3 length equals 14 residues. The ends lost 5 bases at V and 4 bases at J; junction bases unmatched: 4. In germline, CDR1 is PRHDT, CDR2 FYEKMQ (reference sequence). The CDR3 DNA sequence: TGTGCCAGCAGCATACGGGACAGGGGGTACGAGCAGTACTTC. Its protein is CASSIRDRGYEQYF.

This clone was picked up one time. The V call is TRBV30, the J call TRBJ2-6; TRBD1 aligns across 7 bases. CDR1 GTSNPN and CDR2 SVGIG come from the germline V gene (reference sequence). After removal of 3 bases from V and 5 bases from J, the junction contained 16 bases not matched to a gene. The CDR3 consists of 18 residues. Here the CDR3 reads CAWSLGSQGVVRANVLTF. As DNA, the CDR3 is TGTGCCTGGAGCCTTGGGAGTCAGGGGGTCGTTAGGGCCAACGTCCTGACTTTC. Together with reference TRBV30 and TRBJ2-6, the CDR3 gives the full variable domain: SQTIHQWPATLVQPVGSPLSLECTVEGTSNPNLYWYRQAAGRGLQLLFYSVGIGQISSEVPQNLSASRPQDRQFILSSKKLLLSDSGFYLCAWSLGSQGVVRANVLTFGAGSRLTVL.

This sequence joins TRBV30 and TRBJ1-1; D possibly corresponds to TRBD1 (6 bases). Germline-derived CDR1 and CDR2 are GTSNPN and SVGIG (reference sequence). With 2 bases removed from V and 4 bases from J, the gap between germline ends came to 11 bases. This CDR3 region has 13 residues. The CDR3 region has the DNA TGTGCCTGGAGTCAGGGGATGAGCACTGAAGCTTTCTTT. Translation gives CAWSQGMSTEAFF. Together with reference TRBV30 and TRBJ1-1, the CDR3 gives the full variable domain: SQTIHQWPATLVQPVGSPLSLECTVEGTSNPNLYWYRQAAGRGLQLLFYSVGIGQISSEVPQNLSASRPQDRQFILSSKKLLLSDSGFYLCAWSQGMSTEAFFGQGTRLTVV.

The chain has TRBV5-1 and TRBJ1-1; D is undetermined. The CDR3 is made up of 14 amino acids. CDR1 is SGHRS and CDR2 is YFSETQ in the germline V gene. The germline V and J ends were trimmed by 5 bases and 0 bases, with 11 bases remaining between them. The chain's CDR3 is CASRYGWLNTEAFF. For the CDR3, the DNA is TGCGCCAGCAGATACGGATGGTTGAACACTGAAGCTTTCTTT.

This chain joins TRBV6-1 and TRBJ2-5; D may correspond to TRBD1 or TRBD2 (5 bases each). V was cut by 4 bases and J by 5 bases, with 14 bases left in between. Germline CDR1 is MNHNS and CDR2 is SASEGT. This CDR3 region has 14 residues. The CDR3 coding sequence is TGTGCCAGCAGTGCTGGGGGAGCAGAGGAGACCCAGTACTTC. It specifies CASSAGGAEETQYF.

The chain recombines TRBV25-1 with TRBJ1-4; D ambiguous. The CDR3 has 15 residues. Looked up from germline, CDR1 is MGHDK and CDR2 is SYGVNS. Trimming pared 6 bases from V and 6 bases from J, leaving 17 bases between. The CDR3 bases are TGTGCCAGCAGAGCTCCCAGAGGGAGGGATGAAAAACTGTTTTTT. This sequence encodes CASRAPRGRDEKLFF.

CDR3 bases: TGCGCCAGCAGCCAAGATAAGGACGCAAACTCTGGAAACACCATATATTTT. Translation gives CASSQDKDANSGNTIYF. This chain connects TRBV4-1 to TRBJ1-3; D not resolved. This CDR3 has 17 residues. V lost 0 bases and J lost 0, with 12 bases in between. Looked up from germline, CDR1 is MGHRA and CDR2 is YSYEKL.

The rearrangement links TRBV4-2 to TRBJ2-1; the D gene is possibly TRBD1 (5 bases). V was trimmed by 1 base and J by 4 bases, leaving 20 bases between them. Germline loops: CDR1 LGHNA, CDR2 YNFKEQ. The CDR3 is made up of 18 amino acids. The CDR3 DNA reads as TGTGCCAGCAGCCAAGTCGTCACCGACAGAAAAGTATACAATGAGCAGTTCTTC. Protein product: CASSQVVTDRKVYNEQFF.

This clone was observed once. This sequence joins TRBV6-5 and TRBJ2-7; no clear D gene. Trimming removed 6 bases from V and 0 bases from J, with 12 bases in between. This CDR3 has 14 residues. The V gene's germline CDR1 is MNHEY and CDR2 SVGAGI. The CDR3 is CASRGVPSSYEQYF. Written as DNA, the CDR3 is TGTGCCAGCAGGGGTGTCCCGAGCTCCTACGAGCAGTACTTC.

The rearrangement uses TRBV27 and TRBJ2-4, with TRBD1 identical over 7 bases. In germline, CDR1 is MNHEY, CDR2 SMNVEV (reference sequence). The CDR3 runs 14 residues. The junction had 9 bases not matched to a gene; V was cut back by 6 bases and J by 7 bases. This chain's CDR3 is CASRAQQGWNIQYF. The CDR3 coding sequence is TGTGCCAGCAGGGCCCAACAGGGGTGGAACATTCAGTACTTC.

This chain uses TRBV30 with TRBJ2-7; 7 bases are shared with TRBD1. CDR1 is GTSNPN, CDR2 SVGIG, per germline (reference sequence). The CDR3 consists of 13 residues. Unmatched junction bases numbered 4, after V lost 1 base and J lost 4 bases. As DNA, the CDR3 is TGTGCCTGGAGTGGACAGGGTACGTACGAGCAGTACGTC. Protein product: CAWSGQGTYEQYV.

The chain has TRBV9 and TRBJ2-2; TRBD2 matches 7 bases. The V segment lost 0 bases and the J segment 4 bases; nucleotides outside the gene matches: 3. CDR1 is SGDLS, CDR2 YYNGEE, per germline. This CDR3 is 15 amino acids long. CDR3 coding DNA: TGTGCCAGCAGCGTAGCGGGGGGATCCACCGGGGAGCTGTTTTTT. Protein product: CASSVAGGSTGELFF.

The chain is built from TRBV5-1 and TRBJ2-7, with D maybe TRBD1 (6 bases). The CDR3 is made up of 13 amino acids. Between the trimmed V and J ends, which lost 1 base and 5 bases, there was a span of 10 bases. Germline CDR1 SGHRS, CDR2 YFSETQ. CDR3 region: CASSLNRAHEQYF. The CDR3 bases are TGCGCCAGCAGCTTGAACAGGGCACACGAGCAGTACTTC.

The gene calls are TRBV30 and TRBJ1-6; the D gene is possibly TRBD1 (6 bases). This CDR3 has 14 amino acids. In germline, CDR1 is GTSNPN, CDR2 SVGIG (reference sequence). The V and J ends lost 3 bases and 15 bases respectively, with 21 bases between them. CDR3 DNA sequence: TGTGCCTGGAGCGATTACCAACCAGGGGAGGACCTCCACTTT. Amino acid sequence: CAWSDYQPGEDLHF.

V is TRBV7-7 and J is TRBJ2-3, with 7 positions matching TRBD2. The CDR3 has 13 residues. The germline gives CDR1 SSHAT, CDR2 FNYEAQ (reference sequence). V was pared by 5 bases and J by 10 bases, with 9 bases of the junction left unmatched. The CDR3 loop reads CASSAPGGHAQYF. The CDR3, as DNA: TGTGCCAGCAGCGCACCGGGAGGCCACGCGCAGTATTTT.

This clone was recorded only once. The V gene is TRBV9, the J gene TRBJ1-1; 8 bases fit TRBD1. CDR1 SGDLS and CDR2 YYNGEE come from the germline V gene. This CDR3 is 14 amino acids long. The V gene end was trimmed by 5 bases and the J gene end by 5 bases; junction bases not matched to a gene: 8. The CDR3 loop is CASSGRTGSTEAFF. For the CDR3, the DNA is TGTGCCAGCAGTGGCCGGACAGGGAGTACTGAAGCTTTCTTT. Complete variable domain (other parts from reference TRBV9 and TRBJ1-1): DSGVTQTPKHLITATGQRVTLRCSPRSGDLSVYWYQQSLDQGLQFLIQYYNGEERAKGNILERFSAQQFPDLHSELNLSSLELGDSALYFCASSGRTGSTEAFFGQGTRLTVV.

This chain connects TRBV28 to TRBJ2-7; 7 positions match TRBD2. Trimming at V came to 3 bases and at J to 0 bases, leaving 20 bases not matched to a gene. The length of the CDR3 is 20 residues. The germline CDR1 and CDR2 sequences are MDHEN and SYDVKM. CDR3 amino acids: CASSFLYPSNLSGASYEQYF. For the CDR3, the DNA is TGTGCCAGCAGTTTCCTTTACCCATCGAACCTGAGCGGGGCCTCCTACGAGCAGTACTTC.

This clone was counted a single time. The rearrangement uses TRBV6-5 and TRBJ1-1; 9 bases align to TRBD1. The CDR3 has 15 residues. With V trimmed by 7 bases and J by 5 bases, 11 bases remained unmatched. CDR1 is MNHEY, CDR2 SVGAGI, per germline. The chain's CDR3 is CASTVRVGQGTEAFF. The CDR3 DNA sequence: TGTGCCAGCACCGTGAGGGTGGGACAGGGTACTGAAGCTTTCTTT.

The chain employs TRBV5-3 and TRBJ1-6; D remains unclear. TRBV5-3 is given ORF status, its function remaining uncertain. The CDR3 contains 16 residues. Trimming stripped 4 bases from V and 4 bases from J, with 15 bases between. CDR3 DNA sequence: TGTGCCAGAAGCCATATTCACATCACTTATAATTCACCCCTCCACTTT. This encodes CARSHIHITYNSPLHF.

This clone was recorded once. The chain couples TRBV9 to TRBJ2-1; TRBD1 might be the D (5 bases). The CDR3 totals 14 residues. The germline V and J ends were trimmed by 7 bases and 0 bases, with 11 bases remaining between them. The V gene's germline CDR1 is SGDLS and CDR2 YYNGEE. Here the CDR3 DNA reads TGTGCCAGCGGCCAGGGAACCTCCTACAATGAGCAGTTCTTC. This gives the protein CASGQGTSYNEQFF.

V is TRBV4-1 and J is TRBJ1-1; no clear D gene. The germline CDR1 and CDR2 sequences are MGHRA and YSYEKL. Deletions cut 0 bases from V and 4 bases from J, with 9 bases between. There are 14 residues in the CDR3. The CDR3 DNA reads as TGCGCCAGCAGCCAAGACAGGCAGCTCACTGAAGCTTTCTTT. Protein sequence: CASSQDRQLTEAFF.

This sequence joins TRBV19 and TRBJ1-4; a weak D match, TRBD1 (5 bases). V was shortened by 1 base and J by 5 bases, with 20 bases between the two germline ends. The V gene's germline CDR1 is LNHDA and CDR2 SQIVND (reference sequence). The CDR3 contains 18 residues. DNA of the CDR3: TGTGCCAGTAGTATAGGTCGTGTCGGGGACCCGAGCAATGAAAAACTGTTTTTT. Translation: CASSIGRVGDPSNEKLFF.

J is TRBJ2-7 and V is TRBV11-2, with D unclear. Trimming cost V 1 base and J 4 bases, with 11 bases left between them. This CDR3 is 14 amino acids long. Germline V CDR1 and CDR2: SGHAT, FQNNGV. CDR3 in amino acids: CASSLAGSMYEQYV. The DNA for the CDR3 is TGTGCCAGCAGCTTAGCTGGTAGCATGTACGAGCAGTACGTC.

The V call is TRBV11-3, the J call TRBJ1-1; 7 bases fit TRBD1. This CDR3 has 15 amino acids. Germline loops: CDR1 SGHNT, CDR2 YENEEA. The trim removed 6 bases at V and 4 bases at J, leaving 11 bases unmatched. The chain's CDR3 is CASSSNRGEGTEAFF. The CDR3 nucleotides read TGTGCCAGCAGTTCCAACAGGGGCGAGGGCACTGAAGCTTTCTTT.

This clone occurred once. The J gene is TRBJ2-1, the V gene TRBV11-2, with D tentatively TRBD1 (6 bases). The germline gives CDR1 SGHAT, CDR2 FQNNGV. The CDR3 runs to 15 residues. V was pared by 4 bases and J by 8 bases, with 18 bases between. The CDR3 is CASSSMAGRTDEQFF. DNA for the CDR3: TGTGCCAGCAGCTCGATGGCAGGGCGGACAGATGAGCAGTTCTTC.

This chain connects TRBV6-6 to TRBJ1-1; D uncertain. Per germline, CDR1 MNHNY and CDR2 SVGAGI (reference sequence). The CDR3 loop spans 10 amino acids. With 7 bases removed from V and 0 bases from J, the gap between germline ends came to 0 bases. CDR3 DNA sequence: TGTGCCAGCATGAACACTGAAGCTTTCTTT. This codes for CASMNTEAFF.